This T cell receptor beta chain was captured in a study of cytomegalovirus exposure and HLA in healthy donors. Study details: An earlier analysis identified 95 million to 120 million unique TCR beta sequences in about 200 million T cells. Broader study findings: One later analysis reportedly identified an Asian-associated ancestry cluster that showed fewer N-insertions than the 666-donor mean. Later on, an analysis found that several of the most significant clusters appeared to be linked to common viral pathogens, which included parvovirus B19.

To note about this clone: Its antigen is not known.

The CDR3 runs to 13 residues. Per the germline V gene, CDR1 is KGHSH and CDR2 is LQKENI. V lost 4 bases and J 8 bases, leaving 11 bases between the germline ends. With 60 Vbeta and 13 Jbeta primers, the PCR was carried out. TCRdb's copy holds only in-frame clones and misses some; the assay was immunoSEQ multiplex PCR. The table lists 150,000 to 200,000 clones, approximately 80% of them singletons, with about 3% in the top ten. This sequence originates from a female donor in good health and CMV-seronegative. The sample was PBMCs. The chain couples TRBV18 to TRBJ1-4, with D unclear. This CDR3 is CASSHSLKEKLFF. For the CDR3, the DNA is TGTGCCAGCTCACACAGTCTGAAAGAAAAACTGTTTTTT.